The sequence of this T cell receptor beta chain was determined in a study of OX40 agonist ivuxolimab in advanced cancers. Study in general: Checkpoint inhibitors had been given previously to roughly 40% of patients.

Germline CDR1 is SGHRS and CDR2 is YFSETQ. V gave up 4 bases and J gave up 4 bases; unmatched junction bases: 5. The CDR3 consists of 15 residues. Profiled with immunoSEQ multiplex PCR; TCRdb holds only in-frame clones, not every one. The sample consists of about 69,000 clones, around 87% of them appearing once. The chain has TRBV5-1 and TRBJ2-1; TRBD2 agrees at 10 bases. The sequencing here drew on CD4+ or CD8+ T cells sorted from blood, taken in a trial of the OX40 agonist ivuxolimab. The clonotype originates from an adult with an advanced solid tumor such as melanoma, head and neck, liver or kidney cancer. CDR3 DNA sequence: TGCGCCAGCAGCGTCACTAGCGGGACTTACAATGAGCAGTTCTTC. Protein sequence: CASSVTSGTYNEQFF.